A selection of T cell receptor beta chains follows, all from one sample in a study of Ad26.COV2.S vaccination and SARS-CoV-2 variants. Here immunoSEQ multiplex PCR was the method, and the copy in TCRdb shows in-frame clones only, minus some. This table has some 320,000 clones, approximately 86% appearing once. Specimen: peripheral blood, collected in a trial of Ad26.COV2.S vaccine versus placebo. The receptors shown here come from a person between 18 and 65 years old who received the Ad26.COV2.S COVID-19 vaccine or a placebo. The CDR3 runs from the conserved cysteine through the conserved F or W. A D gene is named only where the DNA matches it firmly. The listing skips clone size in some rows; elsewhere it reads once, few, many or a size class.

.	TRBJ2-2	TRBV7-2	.	TGTGCCAGCCGTTACGAGTCGAACACCGGGGAGCTGTTTTTT	CASRYESNTGELFF
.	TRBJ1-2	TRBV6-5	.	TGTGCCAGCACCCCAAGGGAGGGGTATTCTGGCTACACCTTC	CASTPREGYSGYTF
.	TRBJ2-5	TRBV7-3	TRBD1	TGTGCCAGCAGCTTAGACAGGGGAATGGAGACCCAGTACTTC	CASSLDRGMETQYF
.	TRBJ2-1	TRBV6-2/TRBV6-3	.	TGTGCCAGCAGTTACCCGTTGGCCGCGCAGTTCTTC	CASSYPLAAQFF
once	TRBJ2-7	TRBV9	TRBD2	TGTGCCAGCAGCGGCGGGACTAGCTACGAGCAGTACTTC	CASSGGTSYEQYF
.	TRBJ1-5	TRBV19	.	TGTGCCAGTAGTACCCTAGGGCAGCCCCAGCATTTT	CASSTLGQPQHF
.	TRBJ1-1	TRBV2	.	TGTGCCACCGTTAATGAAGCTTTCTTT	CATVNEAFF
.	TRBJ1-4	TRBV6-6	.	TGTGCCAGCAGTTCCTCTGCATGGGGCCTTAATGAAAAACTGTTTTTT	CASSSSAWGLNEKLFF
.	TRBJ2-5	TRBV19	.	TGTGCCAGTAGTATAGGTTACGGGGGAGGAGAGACCCAGTACTTC	CASSIGYGGGETQYF
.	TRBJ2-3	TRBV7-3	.	TGTGCCAGCAGCCCCGGGGTGGGGGATACGCAGTATTTT	CASSPGVGDTQYF
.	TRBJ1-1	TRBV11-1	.	TGTGCCAGCAGCTTACGACCGGGTTCGAACACTGAAGCTTTCTTT	CASSLRPGSNTEAFF
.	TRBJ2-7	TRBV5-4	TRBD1	TGTGCCAGCAGCTTGGTGGACAGGGGCCACGAGCAGTACTTC	CASSLVDRGHEQYF
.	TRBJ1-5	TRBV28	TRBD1	TGTGCCAGCAGTTTGACAGGGACCAATCAGCCCCAGCATTTT	CASSLTGTNQPQHF
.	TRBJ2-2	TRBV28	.	TGTGCCAGCAGTTTCGAGGGAAGAAACTTGAACACCGGGGAGCTGTTTTTT	CASSFEGRNLNTGELFF
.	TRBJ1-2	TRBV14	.	TGTGCCAGCAGCCAAGAGAGGTCCAGCTATGGCTACACCTTC	CASSQERSSYGYTF
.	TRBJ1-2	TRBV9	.	TGTGCCAGCAGCCCGAGCCAAACCGGGGGCTATGGCTACACCTTC	CASSPSQTGGYGYTF
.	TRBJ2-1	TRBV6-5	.	TGTGCTTCAAAGAGGGCGCTTCACAATGAGCAGTTCTTC	CASKRALHNEQFF
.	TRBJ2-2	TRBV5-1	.	TGCGCCAGCAGCTTATACAGTACCGGGGAGCTGTTTTTT	CASSLYSTGELFF
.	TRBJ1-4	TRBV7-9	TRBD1	TGTGCCAGCAGCTTCCCGACAGGGGGGAATGAAAAACTGTTTTTT	CASSFPTGGNEKLFF
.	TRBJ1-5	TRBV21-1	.	TGTGCCAGCAGCCCTACCGACAGGGTTGGAAATCAGCCCCAGCATTTT	CASSPTDRVGNQPQHF
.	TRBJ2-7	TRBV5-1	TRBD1	TGCGCCAGCAGCTTGGGCGGGACAGGGGTTTCCGAGCAGTACTTC	CASSLGGTGVSEQYF
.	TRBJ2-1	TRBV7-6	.	TGTGCCAGCAGCCCGCTTGGAGGGTCTGGGTACAATGAGCAGTTCTTC	CASSPLGGSGYNEQFF
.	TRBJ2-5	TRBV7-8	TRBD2	TGTGCCAGCAGCCCCCACCCTAGCGGGGGGGGAATTCAAGAGACCCAGTACTTC	CASSPHPSGGGIQETQYF
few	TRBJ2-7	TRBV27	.	TGTGCCAGCAGTTTATCGTACAGCTACGAGCAGTACTTC	CASSLSYSYEQYF
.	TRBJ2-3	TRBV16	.	TGTGCCAGCGGAGGGACAGCCACAGATACGCAGTATTTT	CASGGTATDTQYF
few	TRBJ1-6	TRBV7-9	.	TGTGCCAGCAGCACCCTTAGCAGAGGCTCCTATAATTCACCCCTCCACTTT	CASSTLSRGSYNSPLHF
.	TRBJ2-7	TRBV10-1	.	TGCGCCAGCAGTGAGGCACGCTCGGGGGCGCAGAACGAGCAGTACTTC	CASSEARSGAQNEQYF
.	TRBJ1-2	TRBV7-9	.	TGTGCCAGCAGCCTTCAGGGATCTGACTATGGCTACACCTTC	CASSLQGSDYGYTF
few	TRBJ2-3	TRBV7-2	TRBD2	TGTGCCAGCAGCTCTAGCGGGGGGAACACAGATACGCAGTATTTT	CASSSSGGNTDTQYF
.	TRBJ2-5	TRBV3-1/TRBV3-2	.	TGTGCCAGCAGCCAAGCCTCATTACCCGTTGTAGAGACCCAGTACTTC	CASSQASLPVVETQYF
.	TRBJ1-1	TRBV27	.	TGTGCCAGCAGTCTTTTAATCAGGGGCCGCCCTATGAACACTGAAGCTTTCTTT	CASSLLIRGRPMNTEAFF
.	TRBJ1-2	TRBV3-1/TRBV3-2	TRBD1	TGTGCCAGCAGCCCAAACGACAGGGACAACCCTGGCTACACCTTC	CASSPNDRDNPGYTF
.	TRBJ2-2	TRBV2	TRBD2	TGTGCCAGCAACCTAGCGGGGTGGGACACCGGGGAGCTGTTTTTT	CASNLAGWDTGELFF
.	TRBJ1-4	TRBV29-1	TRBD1	TGCAGCGCCAACCGGGACAGGGGTGAAAAACTGTTTTTT	CSANRDRGEKLFF
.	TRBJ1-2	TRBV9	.	TGTGCCAGCAGCCCGCCCGGGGGCCCGTTCGGCTACACCTTC	CASSPPGGPFGYTF
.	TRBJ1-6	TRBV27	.	TGTGCCAGCAGTTTTGGCCGGGATTCACCCCTCCACTTT	CASSFGRDSPLHF
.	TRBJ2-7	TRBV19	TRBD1	TGTGCCAGTAGTATAGGTCGCGGACAGGGAAGATACGAGCAGTACTTC	CASSIGRGQGRYEQYF
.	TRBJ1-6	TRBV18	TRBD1	TGTGCCAGCTCACCCCTAAGGCCGGGACAGGGGAGCTCCTATAATTCACCCCTCCACTTT	CASSPLRPGQGSSYNSPLHF
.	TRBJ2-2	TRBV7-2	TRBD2	TGTGCCAGCAGCCTGGGACTAGCGGGGGCGAACACCGGGGAGCTGTTTTTT	CASSLGLAGANTGELFF
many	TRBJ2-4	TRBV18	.	TGTGCCAGCTCACCAGACGTCCTCCTAGCCAAAAACATTCAGTACTTC	CASSPDVLLAKNIQYF